These 15 T cell receptor beta chains share one sample of origin, sequenced in a study of blood T cell repertoires in COVID-19. Sequencing was performed with immunoSEQ multiplex PCR; in TCRdb, only in-frame clones are kept and a portion is missing. The sample records about 130,000 clones, 70% to 80% being singletons. Sequenced input: peripheral blood. The receptors here all came from a man aged 55 to 70 who had recovered from COVID-19.

This clone was detected only once. The chain has TRBV30 and TRBJ1-2; possible D gene TRBD1, 6 bases. This CDR3 contains 14 residues. The germline CDR1 and CDR2 sequences are GTSNPN and SVGIG (reference sequence). V was shortened by 4 bases and J by 1 base, with 13 bases between the two germline ends. The CDR3 DNA follows: TGTGCCTGGAATCGGGACACATATAACTATGGCTACACCTTC. It translates to CAWNRDTYNYGYTF.

V is TRBV5-5 and J is TRBJ2-7, with TRBD2 identical over 10 bases. The V segment lost 4 bases and the J segment 0 bases; nucleotides outside the gene matches: 10. Germline loops: CDR1 SGHKS, CDR2 YYEKEE (reference sequence). The length of the CDR3 is 17 residues. CDR3 loop: CASSPSGRVASSYEQYF. CDR3 coding DNA: TGTGCCAGCAGCCCAAGCGGGAGGGTGGCCTCCTCCTACGAGCAGTACTTC.

This clone was picked up one time. The chain recombines TRBV20-1 with TRBJ1-6; D is uncertain. V shed 3 bases and J shed 0 bases, with 12 bases lying between them. The CDR3 has 16 residues. The germline CDR1 and CDR2 sequences are DFQATT and SNEGSKA (reference sequence). CDR3 coding DNA: TGCAGTGCTAGTCCGGTTTCCAACTCCTATAATTCACCCCTCCACTTT. This codes for CSASPVSNSYNSPLHF.

The chain carries TRBV7-3 and TRBJ2-3; 9 nucleotides line up with TRBD2. Looked up from germline, CDR1 is SGHTA and CDR2 is FQGTGA. The length of the CDR3 is 14 residues. J lost 5 bases, V lost 6 bases, and 6 bases had no gene match. CDR3 protein: CASRIAGEGDTQYF. The CDR3 nucleotides are TGTGCCAGCAGGATAGCGGGGGAGGGAGATACGCAGTATTTT. Filled out from reference TRBV7-3 and TRBJ2-3, the complete variable domain reads GAGVSQTPSNKVTEKGKYVELRCDPISGHTALYWYRQSLGQGPEFLIYFQGTGAADDSGLPNDRFFAVRPEGSVSTLKIQRTERGDSAVYLCASRIAGEGDTQYFGPGTRLTVL.

In this sample, this clone turned up once. The gene calls are TRBV6-5 and TRBJ1-1, with 8 bases that match TRBD1. The CDR3 consists of 15 residues. Germline-derived CDR1 and CDR2 are MNHEY and SVGAGI. J lost 5 bases, V lost 7 bases, and 12 bases had no gene match. CDR3 DNA sequence: TGTGCCAGCATCGACCCAAGGACAGGGTCAACTGAAGCTTTCTTT. It is translated as CASIDPRTGSTEAFF.

The chain links TRBV18 to TRBJ1-5; a possible D gene is TRBD1 (5 bases). The CDR3 spans 14 residues. CDR1 is KGHSH, CDR2 LQKENI, per germline. V shed 3 bases and J shed 4 bases, with 10 bases lying between them. The CDR3 coding sequence is TGTGCCAGCTCACCCGCACGGGGGAATCAGCCCCAGCATTTT. Translating gives CASSPARGNQPQHF.

This chain uses TRBV28 with TRBJ2-1; D is perhaps TRBD2 (6 bases). Germline-derived CDR1 and CDR2 are MDHEN and SYDVKM. CDR3 length: 15 amino acids. V dropped 4 bases and J dropped 10 bases, with 20 bases sitting between them. The CDR3 bases are TGTGCCAGCAGTTATGGGGGACTTTCTAATGGGGAGCAGTTCTTC. This encodes CASSYGGLSNGEQFF.

This sequence joins TRBV11-2 and TRBJ2-3; the match to TRBD1 covers 8 bases. Germline assignment: CDR1 SGHAT and CDR2 FQNNGV. CDR3 size: 17 residues. Unmatched junction bases numbered 11, after V lost 2 bases and J lost 4 bases. The DNA for the CDR3 is TGTGCCAGCAGCTTAAAGGGACCGGGACAGGAGTCAGATACGCAGTATTTT. This sequence encodes CASSLKGPGQESDTQYF.

V usage is TRBV27 and J usage is TRBJ2-1, with D perhaps matching TRBD1 (5 bases). CDR1 and CDR2 (germline): MNHEY, SMNVEV (reference sequence). The CDR3 is 14 residues long. Trimming removed 5 bases from V and 3 bases from J, with 11 bases in between. CDR3 DNA sequence: TGTGCCAGCAGTCCCAGCCAGGGCTACAATGAGCAGTTCTTC. Protein: CASSPSQGYNEQFF.

The chain combines TRBV15 with TRBJ1-1, with D possibly being TRBD1 (5 bases). Trimming shortened V by 3 bases and J by 3 bases, and 11 bases separated the two germline ends. The CDR3 consists of 14 residues. Per germline, CDR1 LNHNV and CDR2 YYDKDF (reference sequence). Written as DNA, the CDR3 is TGTGCCACCAGCAGGGAAGACAGATACACTGAAGCTTTCTTT. Amino acid sequence: CATSREDRYTEAFF.

The chain joins TRBV11-3 to TRBJ2-3, with TRBD1 as a possible D gene (6 bases). This CDR3 spans 16 amino acids. Germline CDR1 is SGHNT and CDR2 is YENEEA. The germline V and J ends were trimmed by 3 bases and 4 bases, with 17 bases remaining between them. CDR3 in DNA: TGTGCCAGCAGCTTGGGGGCGTCGGGGACCGCAGATACGCAGTATTTT. Translation: CASSLGASGTADTQYF.

The V gene is TRBV19, the J gene TRBJ2-2; 9 nucleotides line up with TRBD2. CDR1 is LNHDA, CDR2 SQIVND, per germline (reference sequence). V was pared by 3 bases and J by 5 bases, with 4 bases of the junction left unmatched. The CDR3 is 15 amino acids. CDR3 region: CASSILAGQTGELFF. CDR3 sequence (DNA): TGTGCCAGTAGTATTCTAGCGGGACAGACCGGGGAGCTGTTTTTT.

The chain has TRBV3-1 (or the pseudogene TRBV3-2) and TRBJ2-1, with TRBD2 matching over 9 bases. Germline loops: CDR1 LGHDT, CDR2 YNNKEL (reference sequence). This CDR3 spans 15 amino acids. V trimming: 0 bases; J trimming: 9 bases; junction bases outside the gene matches: 6. The CDR3 is CASSQDSSGTPEQFF. In DNA form, the CDR3 reads TGTGCCAGCAGCCAAGACTCTAGCGGGACCCCTGAGCAGTTCTTC.

This clone occurred a few times. The chain links TRBV4-3 to TRBJ2-7; 9 bases agree with TRBD1. After removal of 4 bases from V and 4 bases from J, the junction contained 8 bases not matched to a gene. Germline CDR1 reads LGHNA; CDR2 reads YSLEER. This CDR3 is 15 amino acids long. CDR3 nucleotide sequence: TGCGCCAGCAGCCGGGTTGTGGGACAGGGTTACGAGCAGTACTTC. Translation: CASSRVVGQGYEQYF.

This sequence joins TRBV9 and TRBJ2-7, with 9 positions matching TRBD2. Germline V gene lookup returns CDR1 SGDLS and CDR2 YYNGEE. Losses at the gene ends were 0 bases for V and 2 bases for J; bases not matched to a gene: 6. The CDR3 runs 16 residues. CDR3 nucleotides: TGTGCCAGCAGCGTAGAAGTAGCGGGAGACCCCTACGAGCAGTACTTC. Amino acid sequence: CASSVEVAGDPYEQYF.